The 15 T cell receptor beta chains below come from one sample, sequenced in a study of blood T cell repertoires in COVID-19. Sequencing used immunoSEQ multiplex PCR; TCRdb keeps in-frame clones, though not all of them. The repertoire consists of roughly 230,000 clones, with 65% to 85% occurring once and the leading ten covering approximately 4.7%. The source material was peripheral blood. All receptors derive from a man aged 50 or older with active or convalescent COVID-19.

The V and J genes are TRBV27 and TRBJ2-5; tentatively, D is TRBD1 (6 bases). The CDR3 is 12 residues long. Looked up from germline, CDR1 is MNHEY and CDR2 is SMNVEV (reference sequence). Trimming took off 6 bases at V and 5 bases at J, with 10 bases between the two ends. In DNA, the CDR3 is TGTGCCAGCAGCCTGCAGGGGGAGACCCAGTACTTC. Its protein product is CASSLQGETQYF.

This chain connects TRBV29-1 to TRBJ2-1; TRBD1 matches at 9 bases. Germline CDR1 SQVTM, CDR2 ANQGSEA. V shed 4 bases, J shed 6 bases, and the junction held 10 bases outside the gene matches. CDR3 size: 15 residues. The CDR3 loop is CSVGRGQGRGNEQFF. As DNA, the CDR3 is TGCAGCGTTGGCCGGGGACAGGGTAGGGGCAATGAGCAGTTCTTC.

V usage is TRBV9 and J usage is TRBJ2-2, with D perhaps matching TRBD1 (6 bases). The CDR3 is 13 amino acids. Germline assignment: CDR1 SGDLS and CDR2 YYNGEE. With 4 bases removed from V and 7 bases from J, the gap between germline ends came to 11 bases. The DNA for the CDR3 is TGTGCCAGCAGCAAACAGGGACACGGGGAGCTGTTTTTT. It is translated as CASSKQGHGELFF.

This chain uses TRBV9 with TRBJ1-3; 7 bases fit TRBD1. Germline loops: CDR1 SGDLS, CDR2 YYNGEE. The trim removed 0 bases at V and 2 bases at J, leaving 5 bases unmatched. The CDR3 contains 16 residues. In DNA, the CDR3 is TGTGCCAGCAGCGTAGTTGGGCAGGGGGCTGGAAACACCATATATTTT. The encoded protein is CASSVVGQGAGNTIYF.

The rearrangement uses TRBV28 and TRBJ1-1, with TRBD1 as a possible D gene (6 bases). The CDR3 sequence is 13 residues long. Looked up from germline, CDR1 is MDHEN and CDR2 is SYDVKM. V lost 6 bases, J lost 1 base, and 9 bases lay in between. In DNA, the CDR3 is TGTGCCAGCAGGCCGACAGGGAACACTGAAGCTTTCTTT. This translates into CASRPTGNTEAFF.

This rearrangement joins TRBV5-6 to TRBJ1-3; no definite D call. V dropped 2 bases and J dropped 7 bases, with 7 bases sitting between them. Looked up from germline, CDR1 is SGHDT and CDR2 is YYEEEE. The CDR3 runs to 12 residues. For the CDR3, the DNA is TGTGCCAGCAGCTTCCTCGGGAACACCATATATTTT. Translated, it gives CASSFLGNTIYF.

The chain uses TRBV5-6 and TRBJ1-3; D perhaps matches TRBD1 (6 bases). This CDR3 is 15 amino acids long. V gave up 0 bases and J gave up 3 bases, with 10 bases separating them. Germline CDR1 reads SGHDT; CDR2 reads YYEEEE. CDR3 protein: CASSLAGGSGNTIYF. The CDR3 DNA sequence: TGTGCCAGCAGCTTGGCGGGGGGCAGTGGAAACACCATATATTTT.

The chain carries TRBV28 and TRBJ1-1; D not resolved. CDR3 size: 15 residues. CDR1 and CDR2 (germline): MDHEN, SYDVKM. V gave up 5 bases and J gave up 1 base, with 14 bases separating them. The DNA for the CDR3 is TGTGCCAGCAGTCCCCCGGGAGAAAGGAACACTGAAGCTTTCTTT. Translating gives CASSPPGERNTEAFF.

V and J are TRBV5-1 and TRBJ2-4, with a possible D match to TRBD1 (5 bases). The CDR3 has 14 amino acids. V was shortened by 0 bases and J by 8 bases, with 12 bases between the two germline ends. Germline-derived CDR1 and CDR2 are SGHRS and YFSETQ. CDR3 region: CASSLGQAQDIQYF. The CDR3 nucleotides read TGCGCCAGCAGCTTGGGGCAGGCACAGGACATTCAGTACTTC.

This clone has only one observation. V gene TRBV7-8 combines with J gene TRBJ2-5, with TRBD2 identical over 9 bases. In germline, CDR1 is SGHVS, CDR2 FQNEAQ. This CDR3 region has 18 residues. The J segment lost 5 bases and the V segment lost 4 bases, leaving 17 bases of the junction unmatched. The CDR3 region has the DNA TGTGCCAGCAGCTCCAGGTCAGGCGGGGGGGCCTTTTTGGAGACCCAGTACTTC. This encodes CASSSRSGGGAFLETQYF.

The rearrangement uses TRBV30 and TRBJ1-6; 10 nucleotides match TRBD1. The ends lost 4 bases at V and 10 bases at J; junction bases unmatched: 4. Germline loops: CDR1 GTSNPN, CDR2 SVGIG (reference sequence). The CDR3 has 13 residues. The CDR3 sequence: CAWIGTGVSPLHF. The CDR3 DNA follows: TGTGCCTGGATTGGGACAGGGGTATCACCCCTCCACTTT. The variable domain in full, completed from reference TRBV30 and TRBJ1-6, reads SQTIHQWPATLVQPVGSPLSLECTVEGTSNPNLYWYRQAAGRGLQLLFYSVGIGQISSEVPQNLSASRPQDRQFILSSKKLLLSDSGFYLCAWIGTGVSPLHFGNGTRLTVT.

V usage is TRBV24-1 and J usage is TRBJ1-5; a weak D match, TRBD1 (5 bases). V was trimmed by 4 bases and J by 0 bases, leaving 12 bases between them. Germline CDR1 and CDR2: KGHDR and SFDVKD. The CDR3 is 16 amino acids. The CDR3 reads CATSDVRQLSNQPQHF. The CDR3 coding sequence is TGTGCCACCAGTGACGTCAGACAGCTTAGCAATCAGCCCCAGCATTTT.

This clone showed up many times. CDR3 region: CASSLAGEPQHF. In DNA form, the CDR3 reads TGTGCCAGTAGTCTGGCCGGGGAGCCCCAGCATTTT. The J gene is TRBJ1-5, the V gene TRBV19; D is unresolved. Germline V lookup: CDR1 LNHDA, CDR2 SQIVND (reference sequence). The CDR3 is 12 residues long. Trimming pared 5 bases from V and 8 bases from J, leaving 10 bases between.

V is TRBV27 and J is TRBJ2-1; 12 bases map to TRBD2. Germline CDR1 MNHEY, CDR2 SMNVEV (reference sequence). Germline trimming cut 7 bases from V and 10 bases from J; bases unmatched to any gene: 8. There are 14 residues in the CDR3. CDR3 region: CASNPLAGGTEQFF. The CDR3 DNA is TGTGCCAGCAACCCCCTAGCGGGGGGGACCGAGCAGTTCTTC.

The V call is TRBV29-1, the J call TRBJ1-2; the match to TRBD1 covers 9 bases. The CDR3 runs 14 residues. The V gene end was trimmed by 1 base and the J gene end by 8 bases; junction bases not matched to a gene: 8. CDR1 and CDR2 from the germline V gene are SQVTM and ANQGSEA. Here the CDR3 reads CSVEVTGGVEGYTF. CDR3 nucleotide sequence: TGCAGCGTTGAAGTGACAGGGGGTGTGGAGGGCTACACCTTC.